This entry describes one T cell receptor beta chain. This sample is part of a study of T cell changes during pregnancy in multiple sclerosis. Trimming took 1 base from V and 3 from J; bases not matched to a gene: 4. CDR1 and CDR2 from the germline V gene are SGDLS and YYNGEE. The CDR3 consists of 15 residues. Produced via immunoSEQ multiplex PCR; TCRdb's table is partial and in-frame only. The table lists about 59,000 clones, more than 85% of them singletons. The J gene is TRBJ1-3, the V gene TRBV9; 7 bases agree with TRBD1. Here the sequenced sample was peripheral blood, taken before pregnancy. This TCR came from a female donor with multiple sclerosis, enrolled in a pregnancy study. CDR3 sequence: CASSVKAGGGNTIYF. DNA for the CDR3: TGTGCCAGCAGCGTAAAAGCAGGGGGTGGAAACACCATATATTTT.